One and the same sample provided the 28 T cell receptor beta chains below, sequenced in a study of shared clonotypes between healthy human individuals. Only in-frame clones appear in the TCRdb table, and some are missing; sequencing was by immunoSEQ multiplex PCR. This sample has under 750,000 clones, with just under 75% found just once. Sequenced sample: memory CD4+ T cells sorted from blood. Subset indicated: CD45RA-negative fraction. These TCRs come from a woman between 25 and 40 years old in good health.

The chain has TRBV19 and TRBJ2-3; 7 bases agree with TRBD2. J gave up 4 bases and V 5 bases, and 9 bases lay outside the gene matches. This CDR3 has 15 residues. The germline CDR1 and CDR2 sequences are LNHDA and SQIVND (reference sequence). The CDR3 DNA sequence: TGTGCCAGTAGTCCCGGTGCGGGAGTTTCAGATACGCAGTATTTT. Translated: CASSPGAGVSDTQYF.

The sample holds a few counts of this clone. The chain joins TRBV5-1 to TRBJ1-1; D may be TRBD1 (6 bases). The length of the CDR3 is 15 residues. Looked up from germline, CDR1 is SGHRS and CDR2 is YFSETQ. The V end lost 1 base, the J end lost 1 base, and 11 bases lay between the germline ends. Written as DNA, the CDR3 is TGCGCCAGCAGCTTGCAGGGGCTGGGGAACACTGAAGCTTTCTTT. Its protein is CASSLQGLGNTEAFF.

The V and J genes are TRBV11-2 and TRBJ2-4; 10 bases are a match to TRBD2. The CDR3 sequence is 16 residues long. CDR1 is SGHAT, CDR2 FQNNGV, per germline. The trim removed 5 bases at V and 0 bases at J, leaving 4 bases unmatched. The chain's CDR3 is CASSNASGRAKNIQYF. In DNA form, the CDR3 reads TGTGCCAGCAGCAACGCTAGCGGGAGAGCCAAAAACATTCAGTACTTC.

V and J are TRBV28 and TRBJ2-1, with 13 positions matching TRBD2. The CDR3 spans 15 residues. J gave up 10 bases and V 7 bases, and 10 bases lay outside the gene matches. CDR1 and CDR2 from the germline V gene are MDHEN and SYDVKM. Written as DNA, the CDR3 is TGTGCCAGCAATACCGGGACTAGCGGGAAACGAGAGCAGTTCTTC. It codes for CASNTGTSGKREQFF.

Note on this clone: The sample holds other DNA sequences that translate to the same CDR3. V and J are TRBV5-1 and TRBJ2-1; TRBD2 is a possible D gene (6 bases). The CDR3 has 15 amino acids. V lost 4 bases and J 0 bases, leaving 11 bases between the germline ends. Germline V gene lookup returns CDR1 SGHRS and CDR2 YFSETQ. CDR3: CASSLSSASYNEQFF. CDR3 bases: TGCGCCAGCAGCCTTTCTAGCGCCTCCTACAATGAGCAGTTCTTC.

The J gene is TRBJ2-5, the V gene TRBV21-1. TRBV21-1 is designated a pseudogene. CDR3 length: 14 residues. CDR3 residues: CASSKAEDQETQYF. In DNA form, the CDR3 reads TGTGCCAGCAGCAAAGCCGAAGACCAAGAGACCCAGTACTTC.

The CDR3 protein is CASRRQGSSTYEQYF. The CDR3 coding sequence is TGTGCCAGCAGACGACAGGGAAGTAGTACCTACGAGCAGTACTTC. This chain uses TRBV2 with TRBJ2-7; 7 positions agree with TRBD1. The CDR3 spans 15 residues. The junction had 10 bases not matched to a gene; V was cut back by 6 bases and J by 2 bases. From germline, CDR1 is SNHLY and CDR2 FYNNEI. The full variable domain, with the rest looked up from reference TRBV2 and TRBJ2-7, is EPEVTQTPSHQVTQMGQEVILRCVPISNHLYFYWYRQILGQKVEFLVSFYNNEISEKSEIFDDQFSVERPDGSNFTLKIRSTKLEDSAMYFCASRRQGSSTYEQYFGPGTRLTVT.

This chain connects TRBV6-1 to TRBJ1-4; D not resolved. Germline V gene sequence: CDR1 MNHNS, CDR2 SASEGT. Trimming shortened V by 6 bases and J by 8 bases, and 16 bases separated the two germline ends. The CDR3 consists of 14 residues. CDR3 sequence reads: CASRDGLLWEKLFF. In DNA, the CDR3 is TGTGCCAGCAGGGACGGACTGTTATGGGAAAAACTGTTTTTT.

The count of this clone is one. J is TRBJ2-7 and V is TRBV11-2, with 7 bases identical to TRBD2. Looked up from germline, CDR1 is SGHAT and CDR2 is FQNNGV. The CDR3 length is 12 residues. The J segment lost 9 bases and the V segment lost 1 base, leaving 3 bases of the junction unmatched. The CDR3 reads CASSLVAGGQYF. The CDR3 region has the DNA TGTGCCAGCAGCTTAGTAGCGGGCGGGCAGTACTTC.

The chain uses TRBV20-1 and TRBJ2-7, with D perhaps matching TRBD1 (5 bases). The CDR3 covers 11 residues. The germline V gene encodes CDR1 DFQATT and CDR2 SNEGSKA (reference sequence). V lost 3 bases and J lost 12, with 15 bases in between. This chain's CDR3 is CSASVGAAPYF. The CDR3 nucleotides read TGCAGTGCTAGCGTAGGGGCGGCCCCGTACTTC.

At least ten counts were recorded for this clone. Other DNA sequences in this specimen translate into the identical CDR3. The chain uses TRBV16 and TRBJ1-5; TRBD1 matches at 9 bases. The length of the CDR3 is 17 residues. The J segment lost 2 bases and the V segment lost 6 bases, leaving 11 bases of the junction unmatched. Germline V lookup: CDR1 KGHSY, CDR2 FQNENV. CDR3 bases: TGTGCCAGCAGACCTTTGACAGGGGGGCTAGGCAATCAGCCCCAGCATTTT. It yields the protein CASRPLTGGLGNQPQHF.

This chain uses TRBV2 with TRBJ2-5, with D possibly being TRBD1 or TRBD2 (5 bases each). Gene TRBJ2-7 matches the end of the DNA better, so the J call may be wrong. The germline V gene has CDR1 SNHLY and CDR2 FYNNEI. This CDR3 spans 13 amino acids. The CDR3 DNA reads TGTGCCAGCAGGAGGGGTTCGTCCTACGAGCAGTACTTC. This gives the protein CASRRGSSYEQYF.

Comment on this clone: Other DNA variants within this sample encode the same CDR3. The chain couples TRBV27 to TRBJ1-1; possible D gene TRBD1, 5 bases. The V end was cut by 2 bases, the J end by 5 bases, with 9 bases between. The germline gives CDR1 MNHEY, CDR2 SMNVEV (reference sequence). The CDR3 is 13 amino acids. The CDR3 sequence: CASSLQGLTEAFF. CDR3 in DNA: TGTGCCAGCAGTTTACAGGGTCTAACTGAAGCTTTCTTT.

The V call is TRBV6-4, the J call TRBJ2-7; 7 nucleotides align to TRBD1. V shed 2 bases and J 2 bases; nucleotides not matched to a gene: 12. The CDR3 has 17 amino acids. Germline lookup yields CDR1 MRHNA and CDR2 SNTAGT. CDR3 bases: TGTGCCAGCAGTGACGATCGGAAAAGGGACAGACCCTACGAGCAGTACTTC. This gives the protein CASSDDRKRDRPYEQYF.

The gene calls are TRBV19 and TRBJ1-1; D call uncertain. Germline CDR1 and CDR2: LNHDA and SQIVND (reference sequence). The CDR3 totals 11 residues. The V and J ends lost 10 bases and 7 bases respectively, with 13 bases between them. CDR3 nucleotides: TGTGCCACCCTTTGGTGGGGTGAAGCTTTCTTT. Protein product: CATLWWGEAFF.

The chain recombines TRBV28 with TRBJ1-5; D is ambiguous. Per the germline V gene, CDR1 is MDHEN and CDR2 is SYDVKM. The V gene lost 1 base and the J gene lost 4 bases, with 8 bases spanning the gap. The CDR3 covers 14 residues. The CDR3 DNA follows: TGTGCCAGCAGTTTATATCAGGAAAATCAGCCCCAGCATTTT. Translated, it gives CASSLYQENQPQHF. Variable domain in full (rest from reference TRBV28 and TRBJ1-5): DVKVTQSSRYLVKRTGEKVFLECVQDMDHENMFWYRQDPGLGLRLIYFSYDVKMKEKGDIPEGYSVSREKKERFSLILESASTNQTSMYLCASSLYQENQPQHFGDGTRLSIL.

The genes are TRBV2 and TRBJ2-5; the D gene is possibly TRBD2 (6 bases). V lost 3 bases and J lost 7, with 12 bases in between. The CDR3 spans 13 residues. Germline V gene sequence: CDR1 SNHLY, CDR2 FYNNEI. The CDR3: CASSEREVGTQYF. The CDR3 bases are TGTGCCAGCAGTGAGCGGGAAGTGGGGACCCAGTACTTC. The whole variable domain, filled in from reference TRBV2 and TRBJ2-5, reads EPEVTQTPSHQVTQMGQEVILRCVPISNHLYFYWYRQILGQKVEFLVSFYNNEISEKSEIFDDQFSVERPDGSNFTLKIRSTKLEDSAMYFCASSEREVGTQYFGPGTRLLVL.

The chain carries TRBV27 and TRBJ2-3, with D possibly being TRBD2 (5 bases). V was cut by 6 bases and J by 1 base, with 14 bases left in between. The germline gives CDR1 MNHEY, CDR2 SMNVEV (reference sequence). This CDR3 comprises 15 residues. CDR3 amino acids: CASRPAEFGTDTQYF. The DNA of the CDR3 is TGTGCCAGCAGGCCAGCGGAGTTCGGCACAGATACGCAGTATTTT.

The table lists this clone with a few counts. The sample carries other DNA sequences with the same CDR3. CDR3 in DNA: TGTGCCAGCAGCTTAGATGGGGGCGTGGGTGGTTACAATGAGCAGTTCTTC. Protein: CASSLDGGVGGYNEQFF. The chain joins TRBV11-3 to TRBJ2-1, with D perhaps TRBD1 (6 bases). The V and J ends lost 0 bases and 4 bases respectively, with 16 bases between them. This CDR3 contains 17 residues. CDR1 is SGHNT and CDR2 is YENEEA in the germline V gene.

This chain joins TRBV4-1 and TRBJ2-7, with a weak D call TRBD2 (6 bases). Trimming removed 0 bases from V and 1 base from J, with 16 bases in between. This CDR3 has 17 residues. Germline CDR1 reads MGHRA; CDR2 reads YSYEKL. In DNA form, the CDR3 reads TGCGCCAGCAGCCAAGATCAGGGACTCCGTAGGTCCTACGAGCAGTACTTC. It translates to CASSQDQGLRRSYEQYF.

The chain has TRBV19 and TRBJ2-1; 11 nucleotides line up with TRBD2. The trim removed 2 bases at V and 11 bases at J, leaving 14 bases unmatched. The germline V gene has CDR1 LNHDA and CDR2 SQIVND (reference sequence). This CDR3 comprises 17 residues. CDR3 bases: TGTGCCAGTAGTATAACCCGCTCGGCTAGCGGGAGGACGAAGCAGTTCTTC. Translating it yields CASSITRSASGRTKQFF.

The V call is TRBV6-5, the J call TRBJ2-7; D is ambiguous. The CDR3 is 16 amino acids. CDR1 MNHEY and CDR2 SVGAGI come from the germline V gene. With 0 bases removed from V and 0 bases from J, the gap between germline ends came to 12 bases. CDR3 nucleotide sequence: TGTGCCAGCAGTTACTCGTACAGATCAAGCTCCTACGAGCAGTACTTC. Its protein product is CASSYSYRSSSYEQYF.

The chain is built from TRBV7-2 and TRBJ2-5; weak D call: TRBD2 (6 bases). The tail of the sequence fits TRBJ2-7 better, so the J call may be wrong. Germline V CDR1 and CDR2: SGHTA, FQGNSA. The CDR3 consists of 14 residues. CDR3 residues: CASSLAGGTYEQYF. CDR3 in DNA: TGTGCCAGCAGCTTAGCGGGGGGAACCTACGAGCAGTACTTC.

The chain carries TRBV11-2 and TRBJ2-2; 7 bases align to TRBD2. The CDR3 is 18 residues long. With 0 bases clipped from V and 3 bases from J, the junction kept 10 bases outside the gene matches. Germline CDR1 SGHAT, CDR2 FQNNGV. DNA of the CDR3: TGTGCCAGCAGCTTAGATCGAGCGGGACGGTCGGACACCGGGGAGCTGTTTTTT. Amino acid sequence: CASSLDRAGRSDTGELFF.

The CDR3 nucleotides read TGCGCCAGCATGCCCGGAGGCTCCTACAATGAGCAGTTCTTC. Its protein is CASMPGGSYNEQFF. The V and J genes are TRBV5-1 and TRBJ2-1; weak D call: TRBD2 (5 bases). Germline V gene lookup returns CDR1 SGHRS and CDR2 YFSETQ. The CDR3 spans 14 residues. V was cut by 6 bases and J by 0 bases, with 10 bases left in between.

The chain uses TRBV18 and TRBJ1-4; 10 bases are shared with TRBD1. Germline V gene sequence: CDR1 KGHSH, CDR2 LQKENI. The CDR3 runs 16 residues. V lost 2 bases, J lost 7 bases, and 7 bases stayed unmatched. CDR3 protein: CASSPFDRGHGEKLFF. As DNA, the CDR3 is TGTGCCAGCTCACCATTCGACAGGGGGCACGGTGAAAAACTGTTTTTT. The full variable domain, with the rest looked up from reference TRBV18 and TRBJ1-4, is NAGVMQNPRHLVRRRGQEARLRCSPMKGHSHVYWYRQLPEEGLKFMVYLQKENIIDESGMPKERFSAEFPKEGPSILRIQQVVRGDSAAYFCASSPFDRGHGEKLFFGSGTQLSVL.

This rearrangement joins TRBV11-3 to TRBJ2-1; tentatively, D is TRBD2 (5 bases). Germline CDR1 and CDR2: SGHNT and YENEEA. The CDR3 covers 13 residues. The germline V and J ends were trimmed by 1 base and 7 bases, with 8 bases remaining between them. DNA of the CDR3: TGTGCCAGCAGCTTAGGAGGGAAAAATGAGCAGTTCTTC. Translating gives CASSLGGKNEQFF.

The chain joins TRBV19 to TRBJ2-3; 9 nucleotides agree with TRBD2. Germline lookup yields CDR1 LNHDA and CDR2 SQIVND (reference sequence). The CDR3 is 15 amino acids. Unmatched junction bases numbered 8, after V lost 8 bases and J lost 2 bases. The CDR3 loop reads CASRLAGEITDTQYF. The CDR3 nucleotides are TGTGCCAGTCGTTTAGCGGGAGAGATCACAGATACGCAGTATTTT.